Listed below are T cell receptor beta chains from one sample, sequenced in a study of T cell changes during pregnancy in multiple sclerosis. TCRdb keeps only in-frame clones here, not all; method: immunoSEQ multiplex PCR. The sample consists of under 65,000 clones, around 92% of them appearing once. The sequencing here drew on peripheral blood, taken after pregnancy. The receptors here all came from a female donor in good health, enrolled as a control in a pregnancy study. CDR3s include the opening cysteine and the closing phenylalanine or tryptophan. A D gene is named only where the DNA matches it firmly. Only part of the rows carry a size: once, few, many, or a class if the clone is expanded.

>TRBJ1-2|.|TRBV7-9|.
CASSPRASNYGYTF
TGTGCCAGCAGCCCCAGGGCTTCTAACTATGGCTACACCTTC
>TRBJ1-3|TRBD1|TRBV14|medium-sized
CASSLMTGGLGNTIYF
TGTGCCAGCAGCCTAATGACAGGGGGCCTCGGAAACACCATATATTTT
>TRBJ1-3|.|TRBV23-1|.
CASRNRFAGNTIYF
TGCGCCAGCAGAAACAGGTTCGCTGGAAACACCATATATTTT
>TRBJ2-5|TRBD1|TRBV19|.
CASRTPSRQGANQETQYF
TGTGCCAGTAGAACCCCTTCCCGACAGGGGGCGAACCAAGAGACCCAGTACTTC
>TRBJ2-3|.|TRBV10-1|.
CASSGTASSTDTQYF
TGCGCCAGCAGTGGGACAGCATCTAGCACAGATACGCAGTATTTT
>TRBJ1-2|.|TRBV18|few
CASSPIDTNYGYTF
TGTGCCAGCTCACCAATAGATACTAACTATGGCTACACCTTC
>TRBJ1-2|.|TRBV5-1|.
CASSTPPGYGYTF
TGCGCCAGCAGCACCCCCCCCGGGTATGGCTACACCTTC
>TRBJ1-1|TRBD1|TRBV28|.
CASRSGQGLGTEAFF
TGTGCCAGCAGATCTGGACAGGGCCTTGGCACTGAAGCTTTCTTT
>TRBJ2-7|TRBD2|TRBV19|.
CASSISSGASYEQYF
TGTGCCAGTAGTATCTCCAGCGGGGCCTCCTACGAGCAGTACTTC
>TRBJ1-6|TRBD1|TRBV11-2|.
CASSSGDRDSPLHF
TGTGCCAGCAGCTCAGGCGACAGGGATTCACCCCTCCACTTT
>TRBJ2-1|.|TRBV6-6|.
CASSYTRRVDEQFF
TGTGCCAGCAGTTATACACGGCGGGTCGATGAGCAGTTCTTC
>TRBJ2-3|TRBD1|TRBV25-1|.
CASSDDRGPDTQYF
TGTGCCAGCAGTGATGACAGGGGTCCAGATACGCAGTATTTT
>TRBJ1-2|.|TRBV30|.
CAWSVRGVSYGYTF
TGTGCCTGGAGTGTACGGGGGGTGAGCTATGGCTACACCTTC
>TRBJ2-7|TRBD1|TRBV6-5|.
CASRAGTGASYEQYF
TGTGCCAGCAGGGCCGGGACAGGGGCCTCCTACGAGCAGTACTTC
>TRBJ1-2|.|TRBV27|.
CASSSRTGGYTF
TGTGCCAGCAGTTCCCGGACGGGGGGCTACACCTTC
>TRBJ2-5|TRBD1|TRBV7-2|.
CASSFRGRLETQYF
TGTGCCAGCAGCTTTAGGGGGCGTCTGGAGACCCAGTACTTC
>TRBJ2-6|.|TRBV6-4|.
CASSDPTGPSGANVLTF
TGTGCCAGCAGTGACCCCACAGGCCCCTCTGGGGCCAACGTCCTGACTTTC
>TRBJ1-1|.|TRBV19|.
CASSRQVGALNTEAFF
TGTGCCAGTAGCCGACAGGTTGGAGCTTTGAACACTGAAGCTTTCTTT
>TRBJ2-7|.|TRBV7-2|.
CASSQDIYSSYEQYF
TGTGCCAGCAGTCAGGACATTTACTCCTCCTACGAGCAGTACTTC
>TRBJ2-3|TRBD2|TRBV25-1|.
CASTARGGSDTQYF
TGTGCCAGCACCGCCCGGGGGGGGTCCGATACGCAGTATTTT
>TRBJ1-1|.|TRBV30|.
CAWSVQLEAFF
TGTGCCTGGAGTGTACAGCTTGAAGCTTTCTTT
>TRBJ1-6|TRBD1|TRBV5-4|.
CASSLEQALGGNSPLHF
TGTGCCAGCAGCTTGGAGCAGGCACTAGGGGGCAATTCACCCCTCCACTTT
>TRBJ2-2|.|TRBV6-1|.
CASSLESGTGELFF
TGTGCCAGCAGTCTCGAATCCGGGACAGGGGAGCTGTTTTTT
>TRBJ2-7|.|TRBV21-1|.
CASSGPYEQYF
TGTGCCAGCAGTGGCCCCTACGAGCAGTACTTC
>TRBJ1-3|TRBD1|TRBV5-1|once
CASRQGPDLGNTIYF
TGCGCCAGCCGACAGGGCCCCGACTTGGGAAACACCATATATTTT
>TRBJ2-7|TRBD2|TRBV5-4|.
CASSLAASGMGYEQYF
TGTGCCAGCAGCTTGGCGGCTAGCGGGATGGGCTACGAGCAGTACTTC
>TRBJ2-7|TRBD2|TRBV5-1|.
CASSPWRTSGLALNYEQYF
TGCGCCAGCAGCCCCTGGCGGACTAGCGGGCTGGCATTAAACTACGAGCAGTACTTC
>TRBJ1-5|TRBD1|TRBV6-1|few
CASRGGQGLYQPQHF
TGTGCCAGCAGGGGGGGACAGGGGCTATACCAGCCCCAGCATTTT
>TRBJ2-5|.|TRBV18|.
CASSSQETQYF
TGTGCCAGCTCGTCACAAGAGACCCAGTACTTC
>TRBJ2-7|.|TRBV27|.
CASRSGSSYEQYF
TGTGCCAGCAGGTCGGGGTCCTCCTACGAGCAGTACTTC
>TRBJ1-6|.|TRBV28|.
CASKGQRPPLHF
TGTGCCAGCAAGGGACAACGGCCACCCCTCCACTTT
>TRBJ1-1|.|TRBV9|few
CASSVGGGALEAFF
TGTGCCAGCAGCGTAGGAGGGGGGGCCCTTGAAGCTTTCTTT
>TRBJ2-7|TRBD1|TRBV7-9|.
CASSLAARDRGRYEQYF
TGTGCCAGCAGCTTAGCCGCACGGGACAGGGGGCGATACGAGCAGTACTTC
>TRBJ1-1|.|TRBV7-9|.
CASSFTGLNTEAFF
TGTGCCAGCAGCTTTACAGGGTTGAACACTGAAGCTTTCTTT
>TRBJ1-2|TRBD1|TRBV5-1|.
CASSCAGGVNYGYTF
TGCGCCAGCAGCTGTGCAGGGGGCGTTAACTATGGCTACACCTTC
>TRBJ1-2|TRBD1|TRBV5-1|.
CASSLATGDYGYTF
TGCGCCAGCAGCTTGGCCACAGGGGACTATGGCTACACCTTC
>TRBJ1-6|TRBD1|TRBV15|once
CATRLALRGHSPLHF
TGTGCCACCAGACTAGCCCTCAGGGGGCATTCACCCCTCCACTTT
>TRBJ1-1|TRBD1|TRBV27|once
CASSPGQGPYTEAFF
TGTGCCAGCAGTCCTGGACAGGGCCCTTATACTGAAGCTTTCTTT
>TRBJ2-7|.|TRBV7-2|.
CASSSRTLSRETYEQYF
TGTGCCAGCAGCTCCCGGACCCTATCCCGGGAGACCTACGAGCAGTACTTC
>TRBJ1-2|.|TRBV6-5|.
CASSYGAYGYTF
TGTGCCAGCAGTTACGGGGCCTATGGCTACACCTTC
>TRBJ2-1|.|TRBV7-9|.
CASSPLGNSYNEQFF
TGTGCCAGCAGTCCTCTAGGCAATTCCTACAATGAGCAGTTCTTC
>TRBJ1-5|.|TRBV7-8|.
CASRTGHSILHF
TGTGCCAGCAGAACCGGACATTCCATCTTGCATTTT
>TRBJ2-5|TRBD2|TRBV7-8|.
CASSHGTSPPGRETQYF
TGTGCCAGCAGCCATGGGACTAGCCCGCCGGGGAGAGAGACCCAGTACTTC
>TRBJ1-2|TRBD1|TRBV6-4|.
CASSASGGVDYGYTF
TGTGCCAGCAGTGCCTCAGGGGGGGTAGACTATGGCTACACCTTC
>TRBJ2-2|.|TRBV6-6|.
CASLPLQGSGELFF
TGTGCCAGCCTACCATTACAGGGTTCCGGGGAGCTGTTTTTT
>TRBJ2-2|TRBD2|TRBV4-1|.
CASSQETSGATNTGELFF
TGCGCCAGCAGCCAAGAGACTAGCGGGGCCACGAACACCGGGGAGCTGTTTTTT
>TRBJ2-1|TRBD2|TRBV10-2|.
CASSSSGSLYNEQFF
TGCGCCAGCAGTTCAAGCGGGAGCCTTTACAATGAGCAGTTCTTC
>TRBJ2-3|.|TRBV5-8|.
CASSLLTMIPDF
TGTGCCAGCAGCCTTTTGACTATGATACCCGATTTT
>TRBJ2-7|.|TRBV5-4|once
CASSLKDSSYEQYF
TGTGCCAGCAGCCTGAAGGACTCGTCCTACGAGCAGTACTTC